The 17 T cell receptor beta chains given below trace back to one sample, sequenced in a study of T cell responses to AZD1222 COVID-19 vaccine. TCRdb's table, derived via immunoSEQ multiplex PCR, lists solely in-frame clones and lacks some. This table has 100,000 to 120,000 clones, 81% appearing once. The material was peripheral blood, obtained on day 0 of AZD1222 vaccination. The receptors here all came from an adult in good health.

This clone was seen a few times. The V gene is TRBV9, the J gene TRBJ1-1, with D possibly being TRBD1 (5 bases). V dropped 3 bases and J dropped 4 bases, with 16 bases sitting between them. Germline V gives CDR1 SGDLS, CDR2 YYNGEE. The CDR3 consists of 15 residues. CDR3 sequence reads: CASSAGGRGSTEAFF. CDR3 DNA: TGTGCCAGCAGCGCCGGGGGGAGAGGGAGCACTGAAGCTTTCTTT. Filled out from reference TRBV9 and TRBJ1-1, the complete variable domain reads DSGVTQTPKHLITATGQRVTLRCSPRSGDLSVYWYQQSLDQGLQFLIQYYNGEERAKGNILERFSAQQFPDLHSELNLSSLELGDSALYFCASSAGGRGSTEAFFGQGTRLTVV.

This chain connects TRBV28 to TRBJ1-5, with D hard to call. V lost 5 bases and J 7 bases, leaving 21 bases between the germline ends. The CDR3 length is 16 residues. Germline CDR1 and CDR2: MDHEN and SYDVKM. The CDR3 nucleotides are TGTGCCAGCAGTCTCCGAGCAGGTTGGGAGATGCAGCCCCAGCATTTT. It yields the protein CASSLRAGWEMQPQHF.

A note on this clone: This may stem from a read error, because a much larger clone lies one nucleotide away. Other DNA sequences in the same sample also yield this CDR3. This sequence joins TRBV7-8 and TRBJ1-1, with D perhaps matching TRBD1 (6 bases). This CDR3 region has 18 residues. V lost 2 bases and J 1 base, leaving 20 bases between the germline ends. Germline assignment: CDR1 SGHVS and CDR2 FQNEAQ. CDR3 region: CASSLPRRLQGGNTEAFF. As DNA, the CDR3 is TGTGCCAGCAGCTTACCAAGAAGGTTACAGGGAGGGAACACTGAAGCTTTCTTT.

Only a few counts were recorded for this clone. The rearrangement uses TRBV5-1 and TRBJ1-2; 8 bases align to TRBD1. Per germline, CDR1 SGHRS and CDR2 YFSETQ. V shed 1 base and J 2 bases; nucleotides not matched to a gene: 1. This CDR3 is built from 14 residues. CDR3 loop: CASSLRQGNYGYTF. DNA of the CDR3: TGCGCCAGCAGCTTGCGACAGGGGAACTATGGCTACACCTTC.

J is TRBJ2-3 and V is TRBV30; 7 bases fit TRBD2. Germline assignment: CDR1 GTSNPN and CDR2 SVGIG (reference sequence). With 0 bases clipped from V and 4 bases from J, the junction kept 4 bases outside the gene matches. This CDR3 spans 14 amino acids. The CDR3 DNA sequence: TGTGCCTGGAGTGTAGGCGGGGGATCAGATACGCAGTATTTT. This gives the protein CAWSVGGGSDTQYF.

The J gene is TRBJ1-2, the V gene TRBV12-3 or TRBV12-4; D remains unclear. The CDR3 loop spans 12 amino acids. V lost 8 bases and J lost 2, with 9 bases in between. CDR3 nucleotides: TGTGCCAGCGGGGAGAGGAACTATGGCTACACCTTC. Protein: CASGERNYGYTF.

The CDR3 nucleotides read TGCAGCGTCCACGAGGACAGGGGGCAGTTAGAGACCCAGTACTTC. This translates into CSVHEDRGQLETQYF. The chain recombines TRBV29-1 with TRBJ2-5; 11 bases fit TRBD1. The CDR3 spans 15 residues. Germline V gives CDR1 SQVTM, CDR2 ANQGSEA. V shed 6 bases, J shed 4 bases, and the junction held 10 bases outside the gene matches.

The chain carries TRBV5-6 and TRBJ1-1; TRBD1 aligns across 7 bases. The V and J ends lost 4 bases and 7 bases, in that order; junction bases with no gene match: 4. CDR3 length: 12 amino acids. Per the germline V gene, CDR1 is SGHDT and CDR2 is YYEEEE. The CDR3 reads CASSRGLGEAFF. DNA of the CDR3: TGTGCCAGCAGCAGGGGGCTGGGTGAAGCTTTCTTT.

The gene calls are TRBV18 and TRBJ2-6, with 7 bases matching TRBD1. V gave up 1 base and J gave up 0 bases; unmatched junction bases: 9. Germline V gives CDR1 KGHSH, CDR2 LQKENI. The CDR3 contains 19 residues. The CDR3 bases are TGTGCCAGCTCACCACAGCCCGGGACAGTAATCTCTGGGGCCAACGTCCTGACTTTC. As protein: CASSPQPGTVISGANVLTF.

The chain carries TRBV30 and TRBJ1-5; 7 bases align to TRBD1. Trimming cost V 4 bases and J 2 bases; bases outside gene matches: 8. The germline gives CDR1 GTSNPN, CDR2 SVGIG (reference sequence). The CDR3 length is 15 residues. Written as DNA, the CDR3 is TGTGCCTGGACCGAGACAGGGAATGGCAATCAGCCCCAGCATTTT. It yields the protein CAWTETGNGNQPQHF.

CDR3 DNA: TGTGCCAGCAGATCCCGAGTGCGGGAGCAGTTCTTC. Encoded protein: CASRSRVREQFF. V and J are TRBV12-3 or TRBV12-4 and TRBJ2-1; D is unresolved. The CDR3 covers 12 residues. V shed 6 bases and J shed 10 bases, with 13 bases lying between them.

The chain has TRBV10-1 and TRBJ2-2; possible D gene TRBD1, 6 bases. This CDR3 region has 14 residues. The germline CDR1 and CDR2 sequences are WNHNN and SYGVQD (reference sequence). The V and J ends lost 4 bases and 4 bases respectively, with 10 bases between them. The CDR3 is CASSAWGPTGELFF. The CDR3 DNA is TGCGCCAGCAGTGCTTGGGGGCCCACCGGGGAGCTGTTTTTT.

This clone is a singleton in its sample. This chain joins TRBV24-1 and TRBJ1-5, with TRBD1 identical over 8 bases. Germline CDR1 reads KGHDR; CDR2 reads SFDVKD. CDR3 size: 15 residues. Trimming removed 4 bases from V and 5 bases from J; junction bases left unmatched: 6. CDR3 nucleotides: TGTGCCACCAGTGAGGGTGGACAGGGATATCAGCCCCAGCATTTT. It is translated as CATSEGGQGYQPQHF.

The chain joins TRBV27 to TRBJ2-7; perhaps TRBD2 as D (7 bases). V lost 4 bases and J 7 bases, leaving 38 bases between the germline ends. Germline V gene data show CDR1 as MNHEY and CDR2 as SMNVEV (reference sequence). The length of the CDR3 is 21 residues. The CDR3 sequence is CASSSTHLGGGPKRGKDEQYF. The CDR3 nucleotides read TGTGCCAGCAGTTCAACGCACCTAGGAGGGGGGCCGAAGCGGGGAAAGGATGAGCAGTACTTC.

The CDR3 reads CASKGILGAFF. As DNA, the CDR3 is TGTGCCAGCAAGGGGATTCTCGGAGCTTTCTTT. V is TRBV6-5 and J is TRBJ1-1; a weak D match, TRBD1 (5 bases). This CDR3 is built from 11 residues. The V gene lost 7 bases and the J gene lost 10 bases, with 13 bases spanning the gap. CDR1 and CDR2 from the germline V gene are MNHEY and SVGAGI.

The chain has TRBV2 and TRBJ1-1; 8 nucleotides align to TRBD1. The CDR3 runs 13 residues. The junction had 7 bases not matched to a gene; V was cut back by 7 bases and J by 6 bases. Germline V gene sequence: CDR1 SNHLY, CDR2 FYNNEI. CDR3 in amino acids: CASNYQGAAEAFF. In DNA, the CDR3 is TGTGCCAGCAACTATCAGGGGGCCGCTGAAGCTTTCTTT.

The V and J genes are TRBV28 and TRBJ2-1; weak D call: TRBD1 (6 bases). Germline CDR1 is MDHEN and CDR2 is SYDVKM. V was pared by 2 bases and J by 4 bases, with 6 bases between. There are 13 residues in the CDR3. The CDR3 is CASSLGQYNEQFF. The CDR3 coding sequence is TGTGCCAGCAGTTTAGGACAGTACAATGAGCAGTTCTTC.